This T cell receptor beta chain appears in the sequencing data of a study of T cell responses to AZD1222 COVID-19 vaccine. Study-level results: Most donors were white British and more were female, and clonal diversity was possibly underestimated. Baseline seropositivity occurred in only six AZD1222 recipients. Repertoires were sampled only after the peak T cell response. After two AZD1222 doses, spike-specific TCR breadth and depth rose versus day 0.

Profiling relied on immunoSEQ multiplex PCR, and the TCRdb table lists in-frame clones only, not all of them. The table lists 95,000 to 100,000 clones, 75% to 95% of them singletons. A word on this clone: Its antigen is not identified.

Trimming removed 6 bases at V and 0 bases at J, with 15 bases between. From germline, CDR1 is LNHDA and CDR2 SQIVND (reference sequence). This CDR3 comprises 15 residues. The receptor was derived from an adult in good health. The chain uses TRBV19 and TRBJ2-7, with D perhaps assigned TRBD1 or TRBD2 (6 bases each). Sample: peripheral blood, taken on day 0 of AZD1222 vaccination. The CDR3 loop reads CASRNRDLDSYEQYF. CDR3 DNA sequence: TGTGCCAGTAGAAACAGGGACTTAGACTCCTACGAGCAGTACTTC.